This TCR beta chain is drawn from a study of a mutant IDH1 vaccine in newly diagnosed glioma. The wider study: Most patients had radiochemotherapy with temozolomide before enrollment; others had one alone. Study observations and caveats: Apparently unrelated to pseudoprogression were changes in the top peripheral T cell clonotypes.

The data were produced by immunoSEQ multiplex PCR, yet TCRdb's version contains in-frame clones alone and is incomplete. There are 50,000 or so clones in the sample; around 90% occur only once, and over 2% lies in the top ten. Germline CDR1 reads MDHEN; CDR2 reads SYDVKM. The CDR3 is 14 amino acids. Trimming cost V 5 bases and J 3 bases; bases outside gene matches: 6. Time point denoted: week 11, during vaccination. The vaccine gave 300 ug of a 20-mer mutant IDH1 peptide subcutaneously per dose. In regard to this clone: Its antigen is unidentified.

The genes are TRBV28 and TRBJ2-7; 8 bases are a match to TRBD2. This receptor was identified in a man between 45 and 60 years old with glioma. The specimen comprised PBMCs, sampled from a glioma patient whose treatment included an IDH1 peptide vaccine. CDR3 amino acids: CASSEFSGIYEQYF. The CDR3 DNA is TGTGCCAGCAGTGAATTTAGCGGGATCTACGAGCAGTACTTC. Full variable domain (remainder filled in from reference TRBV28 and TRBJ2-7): DVKVTQSSRYLVKRTGEKVFLECVQDMDHENMFWYRQDPGLGLRLIYFSYDVKMKEKGDIPEGYSVSREKKERFSLILESASTNQTSMYLCASSEFSGIYEQYFGPGTRLTVT.